This TCR beta chain was captured by sequencing in a study of cytomegalovirus exposure and HLA in healthy donors. The CDR3 length is 16 residues. V lost 2 bases and J lost 13; bases outside the gene matches: 14. In germline, CDR1 is SGHRS, CDR2 YFSETQ. Primers included in the PCR were 60 Vbeta and 13 Jbeta primers. Profiling relied on immunoSEQ multiplex PCR, and the TCRdb table lists in-frame clones only, not all of them. The profile shows 140,000 to 150,000 clones, roughly 80% of them singletons. This chain connects TRBV5-1 to TRBJ2-1, with 11 nucleotides matching TRBD2. The material sequenced was PBMCs. This receptor was obtained from a middle-aged man in good health and CMV-seronegative. The CDR3 region has the DNA TGCGCCAGCAGCTTAATGACTAGCGGGGCAAGAACGGACCAGTTCTTC. This encodes CASSLMTSGARTDQFF.